This T cell receptor beta chain is from a study of CD8 T cells in ankylosing spondylitis. This clonotype was seen a handful of times. The antigen is undetermined. Per the germline V gene, CDR1 is DFQATT and CDR2 is SNEGSKA (reference sequence). The V and J ends lost 3 bases and 4 bases, in that order; junction bases with no gene match: 13. The CDR3 totals 16 residues. Regarding the study as a whole: Matched ankylosing spondylitis synovial fluid reportedly showed significant enrichment of disease-linked clones. Apparently characteristic of ankylosing spondylitis blood was a TCR beta motif (fewer than ten highly homologous variants). Those disease-linked clones were CD8+; they were also relatively rare in peripheral blood.

Quantitative molecular-barcoded 5'-RACE generated the TCR beta libraries. TCRdb fed the 5' RACE reads into MiXCR, producing one record per CDR3 protein. The table records about 700,000 distinct CDR3 sequences, 15% to 20% of them present only once. Input material: blood, either unsorted or a sorted T cell fraction (not recorded which). The origin of this receptor is a male donor with ankylosing spondylitis. The chain employs TRBV20-1 and TRBJ2-5, with 8 bases lining up with TRBD1. In DNA form, the CDR3 reads TGCAGTGCTAGCCTGGGGGCAGGGGGCTTTGGAGAGACCCAGTACTTC. Translating gives CSASLGAGGFGETQYF.